The T cell receptor beta chain described here comes from a study of blood T cell repertoires in COVID-19 (dated by TCRdb to 2018 to 2021). For context, the study as a whole: The collaborator samples originated in the United States, Italy and Spain and spanned the acute and convalescent phases of COVID-19. The material from the prospective study consisted of cDNA or gDNA derived from T cells, B-cell-depleted T cells, or PBMCs. The dataset comprised deeply sampled blood TCRbeta repertoires from subjects exposed to, actively infected with, or recovered from COVID-19. A freely available public database, intended as a resource for researchers studying the immune response to SARS-CoV-2, is where the repertoires were released. The samples were drawn from two sources: the first 160 participants of the ongoing ImmuneRACE study, and over 950 subjects contributed by 6 global collaborators. The sample metadata nearly always contained a de-identified subject ID, COVID-19 status, age in years and sex. HLA class I and class II types, where available, came from metadata supplied by the sample provider rather than from assay-based typing.

About this clone: The antigen it binds to is not known. Base qualities are missing; no much larger clone stands one base away.

CDR3 length: 14 amino acids, cysteine to phenylalanine. Here the CDR3 DNA is all that survives: 42 bases in frame from base 1. From V the trimming removes 10 bases and from J it removes 5 bases, while the gene matches leave 10 bases of the junction unaccounted for. The germline V gene (reference sequence) gives CDR1 as MNHEY and CDR2 as SMNVEV. The immunoSEQ Assay, a bias-controlled multiplex PCR, was used to amplify TCRbeta CDR3 regions from genomic DNA. From the authors' description of their analysis: The number of nucleated cells in each sample was estimated by amplification of reference gene primers within the assay. To quantify the absolute abundance of each unique TCRbeta CDR3 rearrangement, sequence reads were collapsed and filtered. For each sample, productive Simpson clonality was calculated as the square root of Simpson's diversity index over productive rearrangements. What TCRdb holds here is the immuneACCESS table cut down to in-frame rearrangements. Part of the clones is not present; checked against another copy, under half of the missing clones reflect an unresolved V gene, and the others are unexplained. The D gene and trimming were derived from the DNA, and the V and J assignments and clone size from that table. Across this sample there are approximately 170,000 clones, with approximately 86% seen only once. The ten largest account for approximately 6.9% of the sample.

What the research found in general, with its limitations: The quantity of clinical and demographic metadata differed by source and by participant and was supplied without curation.

One collaborating source in Seattle enrolled patients during active infection and followed them longitudinally through the course of disease. Each collaborating institution followed its own protocols to collect whole blood in K2EDTA tubes. For TCRbeta analysis, collaborator samples were shipped as frozen whole blood, as isolated PBMCs, or as DNA extracted from either sample type. The receptor was derived from an older man with COVID-19, enrolled during active disease. Recombination linked TRBV27 to TRBJ2-7; 11 bases in the junction line up with TRBD1. The sequencing input was peripheral blood. The nucleotide sequence is TGTGCCACCTTACCCCGGACAGGGGGCGACGAGCAGTACTTC. This translates into CATLPRTGGDEQYF.